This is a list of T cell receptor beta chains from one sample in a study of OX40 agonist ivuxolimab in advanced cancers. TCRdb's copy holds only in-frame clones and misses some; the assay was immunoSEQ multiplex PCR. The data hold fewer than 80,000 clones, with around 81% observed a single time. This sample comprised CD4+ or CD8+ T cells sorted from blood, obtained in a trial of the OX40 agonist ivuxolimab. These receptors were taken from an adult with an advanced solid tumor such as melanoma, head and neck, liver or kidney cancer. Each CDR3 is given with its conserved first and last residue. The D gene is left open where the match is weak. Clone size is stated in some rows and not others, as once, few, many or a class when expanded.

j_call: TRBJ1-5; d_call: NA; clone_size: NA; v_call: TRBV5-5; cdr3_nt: TGTGCCAGCAGTCCCGACGATAGCAATCAGCCCCAGCATTTT; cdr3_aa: CASSPDDSNQPQHF
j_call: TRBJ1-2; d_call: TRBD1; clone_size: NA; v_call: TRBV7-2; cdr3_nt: TGTGCCAGCAGCTCCAGGGGGTCTGGCAGGGAGTATGGCTACACCTTC; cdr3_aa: CASSSRGSGREYGYTF
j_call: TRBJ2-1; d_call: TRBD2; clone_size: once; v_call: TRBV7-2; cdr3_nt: TGTGCCAGCAGCTTAGCGTTAGGGCCAGCGGGACGGTTCTTC; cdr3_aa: CASSLALGPAGRFF
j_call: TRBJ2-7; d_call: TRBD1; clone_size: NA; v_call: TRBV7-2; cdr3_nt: TGTGCCAGCAGGGAGACAGGGGGCGCGAGGCAGTACTTC; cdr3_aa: CASRETGGARQYF
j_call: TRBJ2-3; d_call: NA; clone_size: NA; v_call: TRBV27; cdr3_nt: TGTGCCAGCTCCTTAGAGGGCTACCTAAGCACAGATACGCAGTATTTT; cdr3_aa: CASSLEGYLSTDTQYF
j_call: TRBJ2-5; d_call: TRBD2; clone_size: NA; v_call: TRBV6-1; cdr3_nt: TGTGCCAGCAGTTTCCTCGGGGGGATGGAGACCCAGTACTTC; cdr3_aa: CASSFLGGMETQYF
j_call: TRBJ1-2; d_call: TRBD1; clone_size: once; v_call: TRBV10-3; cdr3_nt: TGTGCCATCAGTCGACAGGGTAGTAACTATGGCTACACCTTC; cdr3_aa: CAISRQGSNYGYTF
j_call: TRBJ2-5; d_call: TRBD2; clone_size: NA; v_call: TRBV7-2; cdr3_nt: TGTGCCAGCAGCTTGACTAGCGGGACGGGTCCGCAACAGTACTTC; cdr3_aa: CASSLTSGTGPQQYF
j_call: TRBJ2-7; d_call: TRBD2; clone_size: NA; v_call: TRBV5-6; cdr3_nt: TGTGCCAGCAGCCCGACTAGCGGATACTCCTACGAGCAGTACTTC; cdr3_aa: CASSPTSGYSYEQYF
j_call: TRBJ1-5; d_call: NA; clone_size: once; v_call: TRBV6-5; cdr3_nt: TGTGCCAGCAGTGACGGTTATAGCAATCAGCCCCAGCATTTT; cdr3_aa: CASSDGYSNQPQHF
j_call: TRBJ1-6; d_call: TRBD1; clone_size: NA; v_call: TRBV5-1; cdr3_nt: TGCGCCAGCAGCTTGGATGGGGGGACAGCTAATTCACCCCTCCACTTT; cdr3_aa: CASSLDGGTANSPLHF
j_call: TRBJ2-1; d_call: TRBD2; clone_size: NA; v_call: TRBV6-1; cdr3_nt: TGTGCCAGCAGTGAAGAATGGTCGACTAGCGGGGGGCCAAACAATGAGCAGTTCTTC; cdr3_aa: CASSEEWSTSGGPNNEQFF
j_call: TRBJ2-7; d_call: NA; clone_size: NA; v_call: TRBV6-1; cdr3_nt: TGTGCCAGCAGTGGGGCCCGCGGAGTCCACGAGCAGTACTTC; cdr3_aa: CASSGARGVHEQYF
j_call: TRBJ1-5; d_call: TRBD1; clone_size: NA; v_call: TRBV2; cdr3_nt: TGTGCCAGCAGTCGACCGGGGGGACAGGGACCCAGGCCCCAGCATTTT; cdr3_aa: CASSRPGGQGPRPQHF
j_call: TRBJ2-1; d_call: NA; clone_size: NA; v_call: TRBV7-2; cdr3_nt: TGTGCCAGCAGGAGAATTGGAATGGAGGAGTTCTTC; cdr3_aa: CASRRIGMEEFF
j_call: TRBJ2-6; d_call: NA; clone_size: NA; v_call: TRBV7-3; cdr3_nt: TGTGCCACCTCACTACTATCCATTTCTGGGGCCAACGTCCTGACTTTC; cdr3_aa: CATSLLSISGANVLTF
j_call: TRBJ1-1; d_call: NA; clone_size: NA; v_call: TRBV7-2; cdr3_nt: TGTGCCAGCAGCTTAGTACCGGGAGAGGGGAACACTGAAGCTTTCTTT; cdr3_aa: CASSLVPGEGNTEAFF
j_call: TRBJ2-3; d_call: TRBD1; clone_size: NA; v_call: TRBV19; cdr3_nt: TGTGCCAGTAGTGGGGACAGTCGCACAGATACGCAGTATTTT; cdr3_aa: CASSGDSRTDTQYF
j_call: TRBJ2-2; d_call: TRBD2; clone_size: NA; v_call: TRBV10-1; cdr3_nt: TGCGCCAGCAGGCAAGGGACTAGCGGGGGTACCGGGGAGCTGTTTTTT; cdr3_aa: CASRQGTSGGTGELFF
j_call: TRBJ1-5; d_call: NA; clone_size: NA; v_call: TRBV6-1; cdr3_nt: TGTGCCAGCCTTCCTGGGGCAGGGAGGTCTCAGCCCCAGCATTTT; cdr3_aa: CASLPGAGRSQPQHF
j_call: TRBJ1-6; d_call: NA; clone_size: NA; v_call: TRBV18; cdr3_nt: TGTGCCAGCTCACCAAGTCCCGGAGGGGGATCACCCCTCCACTTT; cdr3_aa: CASSPSPGGGSPLHF
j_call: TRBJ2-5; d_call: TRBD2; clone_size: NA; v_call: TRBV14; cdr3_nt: TGTGCCAGCAGCCAGGACGTGGCTAGCGGGGGGCTTCAGGAGACCCAGTACTTC; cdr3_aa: CASSQDVASGGLQETQYF
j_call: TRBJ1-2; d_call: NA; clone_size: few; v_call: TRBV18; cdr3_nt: TGTGCCAGCTCACGCGGGGAGTTCGGATATGGCTACACCTTC; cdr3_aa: CASSRGEFGYGYTF
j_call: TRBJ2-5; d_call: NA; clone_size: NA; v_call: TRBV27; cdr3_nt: TGTGCCAGCAGTCCCTGGGGTGGGGAGACCCAGTACTTC; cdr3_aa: CASSPWGGETQYF
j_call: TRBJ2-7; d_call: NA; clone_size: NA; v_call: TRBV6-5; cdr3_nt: TGTGCCAGCAGTTACTCAGGGGTGGCCTACGAGCAGTACTTC; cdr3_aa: CASSYSGVAYEQYF
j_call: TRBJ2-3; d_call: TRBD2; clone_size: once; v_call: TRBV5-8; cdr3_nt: TGTGCCAGCAGGAGACTAGCGGGGATCTCAGATACGCAGTATTTT; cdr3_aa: CASRRLAGISDTQYF
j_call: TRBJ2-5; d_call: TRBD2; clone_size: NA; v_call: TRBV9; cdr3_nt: TGTGCCAGCAGCGCGACTAGCGGGAGGGCCCAAGAGACCCAGTACTTC; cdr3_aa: CASSATSGRAQETQYF
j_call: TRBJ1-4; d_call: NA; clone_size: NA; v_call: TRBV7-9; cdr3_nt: TGTGCCAGCAGCTTAGGGTCGGACGGTGAAAAACTGTTTTTT; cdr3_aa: CASSLGSDGEKLFF
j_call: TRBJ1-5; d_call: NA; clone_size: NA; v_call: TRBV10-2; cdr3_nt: TGCGCCAGCAGTAGGGACTTCAATCAGCCCCAGCATTTT; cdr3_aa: CASSRDFNQPQHF
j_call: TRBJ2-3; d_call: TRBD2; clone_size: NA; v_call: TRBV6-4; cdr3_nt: TGTGCCAGCAGTGAGGGTCTAGCGGGAGATACGCAGTATTTT; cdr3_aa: CASSEGLAGDTQYF
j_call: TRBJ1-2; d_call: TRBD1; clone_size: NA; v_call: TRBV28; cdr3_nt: TGTGCCAGCAGTTCCACCGGGACAGATAACTATGGCTACACCTTC; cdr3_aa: CASSSTGTDNYGYTF
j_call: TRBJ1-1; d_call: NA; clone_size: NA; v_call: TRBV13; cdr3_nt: TGTGCCACCTCACGACAGAAGAACACTGAAGCTTTCTTT; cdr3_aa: CATSRQKNTEAFF
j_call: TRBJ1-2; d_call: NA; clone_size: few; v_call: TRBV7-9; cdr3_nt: TGTGCCAGCAGTCTGGGATCTATACCTAACTATGGCTACACCTTC; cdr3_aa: CASSLGSIPNYGYTF
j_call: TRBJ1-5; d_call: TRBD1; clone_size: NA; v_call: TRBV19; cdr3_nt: TGTGCCAGTATGAGAGGGGACAGTAATAGCAATCAGCCCCAGCATTTT; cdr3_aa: CASMRGDSNSNQPQHF
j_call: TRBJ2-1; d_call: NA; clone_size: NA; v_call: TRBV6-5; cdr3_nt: TGTGCCAGCAAGGGACTCGCTAACAATGAGCAGTTCTTC; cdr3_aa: CASKGLANNEQFF
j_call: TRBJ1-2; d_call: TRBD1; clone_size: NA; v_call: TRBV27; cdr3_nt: TGTGCCAGCAGCCGTCCCGGGACAGGGGAGATGGGCTACACCTTC; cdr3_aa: CASSRPGTGEMGYTF
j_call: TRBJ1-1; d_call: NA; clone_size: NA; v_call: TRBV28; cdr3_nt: TGTGCCAGCACCTCCACAAGTTCCGTTGAAGCTTTCTTT; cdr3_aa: CASTSTSSVEAFF
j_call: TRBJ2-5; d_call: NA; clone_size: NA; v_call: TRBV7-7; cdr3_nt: TGTGCCAGCAGCTTTACAAAACAAGAGACCCAGTACTTC; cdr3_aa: CASSFTKQETQYF
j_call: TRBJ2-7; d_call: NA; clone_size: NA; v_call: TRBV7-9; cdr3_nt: TGTGCCAGCAGCCCGTCGGGTGGGTCTTTCGAGCAGTACTTC; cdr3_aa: CASSPSGGSFEQYF
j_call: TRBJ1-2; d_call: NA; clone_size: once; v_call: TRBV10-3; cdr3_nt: TGTGCCATCGAACGGGCAGGGTCTAACTATGGCTACACCTTC; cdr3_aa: CAIERAGSNYGYTF
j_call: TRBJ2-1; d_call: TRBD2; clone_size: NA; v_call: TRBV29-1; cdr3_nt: TGCAGCGCCATGACGGGACTAGCGGGAGTAAATGAGCAGTTCTTC; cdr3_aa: CSAMTGLAGVNEQFF
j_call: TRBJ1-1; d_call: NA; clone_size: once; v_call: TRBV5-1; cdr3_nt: TGCGCCAGCAGCTTGAGTAGGAACATGAACACTGAAGCTTTCTTT; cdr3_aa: CASSLSRNMNTEAFF
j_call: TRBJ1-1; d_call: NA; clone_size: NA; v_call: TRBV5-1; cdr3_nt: TGCGCCAGCAGCTTAGGGACACCCGGTACTGAAGCTTTCTTT; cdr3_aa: CASSLGTPGTEAFF
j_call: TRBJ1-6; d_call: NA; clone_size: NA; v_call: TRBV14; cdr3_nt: TGTGCCAGCAGCCCGGACGTTAGTCTTAATTCACCCCTCCACTTT; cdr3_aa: CASSPDVSLNSPLHF
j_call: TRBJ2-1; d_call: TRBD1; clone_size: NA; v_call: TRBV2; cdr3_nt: TGTGCCAGGCCGGGACAGGGGGCCAGCGAGCAGTTCTTC; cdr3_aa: CARPGQGASEQFF
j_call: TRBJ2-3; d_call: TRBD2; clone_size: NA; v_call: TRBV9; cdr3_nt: TGTGCCAGCAGCGTAGGAATGGGGCGGGGGAGCACAGATACGCAGTATTTT; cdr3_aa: CASSVGMGRGSTDTQYF
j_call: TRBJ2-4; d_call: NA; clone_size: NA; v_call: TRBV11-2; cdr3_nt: TGTGCCAGCAGCCCTACCCGTGCCGCCGGAATTCAGTACTTC; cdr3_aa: CASSPTRAAGIQYF
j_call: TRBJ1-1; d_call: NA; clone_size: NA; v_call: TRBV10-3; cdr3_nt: TGTGCCACATCATCGGACGAAGGTTGGACAGCGAACACTGAAGCTTTCTTT; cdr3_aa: CATSSDEGWTANTEAFF
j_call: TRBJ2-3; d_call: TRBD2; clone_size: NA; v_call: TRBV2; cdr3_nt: TGTGCCAGCAGGAGTAGCGGGAGGGTCGGCACAGATACGCAGTATTTT; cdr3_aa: CASRSSGRVGTDTQYF
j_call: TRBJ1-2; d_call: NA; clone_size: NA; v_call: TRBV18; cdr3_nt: TGTGCCAGCTCACCAGCGGAAGATAACTATGGCTACACCTTC; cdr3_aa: CASSPAEDNYGYTF